This T cell receptor beta chain was sequenced in a study of blood T cell repertoires in COVID-19. Only in-frame clones appear in the TCRdb table, and some are missing; sequencing was by immunoSEQ multiplex PCR. The sample lists around 470,000 clones, 80% to 95% occurring once. Germline CDR1 KGHDR, CDR2 SFDVKD. Trimming took 8 bases from V and 0 from J, leaving 10 bases between them. This CDR3 spans 14 amino acids. V usage is TRBV24-1 and J usage is TRBJ2-1, with D unresolved. The clonotype was recovered from a man younger than 30 who had recovered from COVID-19. The source material was PBMCs or T cells enriched from blood (not recorded which). CDR3 DNA: TGTGCCACCATGGCGGCCCGCTCCTACAATGAGCAGTTCTTC. It yields the protein CATMAARSYNEQFF.